Reported below is one T cell receptor (beta chain). What it binds is not known. Other DNA sequences within the sample encode an identical CDR3. Germline V gives CDR1 SGHRS, CDR2 YFSETQ. Trimming shortened V by 0 bases and J by 2 bases, and 2 bases separated the two germline ends. This CDR3 contains 12 residues. Peripheral blood, together with lesional scalp punch biopsies, was collected from alopecia areata patients. These data are taken from a study of CD8+ T cells in alopecia areata. Study summary: Oral tofacitinib, 5 to 10 mg twice daily, was given in an open-label trial. General observations from the study: Besides other cells, scalp samples also yield sequences of resident alphabeta T cells from normal skin.

As the sequencing template, cDNA was produced by extracting RNA and reverse transcribing it. Assay used: immunoSEQ multiplex PCR; TCRdb lists only in-frame clones, some missing. The sample consists of about 150,000 clones, around 50% of them appearing once. The sequenced material came from CD4+ T cells sorted from blood. The rearrangement links TRBV5-1 to TRBJ2-5; the D is unclear. The sequence was obtained from a human donor with alopecia areata. This chain's CDR3 is CASSLGQETQYF. CDR3 coding DNA: TGCGCCAGCAGCTTGGGGCAAGAGACCCAGTACTTC. The variable domain in full, with the rest retrieved from reference TRBV5-1 and TRBJ2-5, is KAGVTQTPRYLIKTRGQQVTLSCSPISGHRSVSWYQQTPGQGLQFLFEYFSETQRNKGNFPGRFSGRQFSNSRSEMNVSTLELGDSALYLCASSLGQETQYFGPGTRLLVL.